This T cell receptor (beta chain) was identified during a study of T cell responses to AZD1222 COVID-19 vaccine. Study-wide points: An increase in Spike-specific TCR breadth and depth was observed after two AZD1222 doses. Unmutated variant regions reportedly attract nearly half of all spike-specific TCRs.

TCRdb's table, derived via immunoSEQ multiplex PCR, lists solely in-frame clones and lacks some. The data hold roughly 140,000 clones, with 82% observed a single time. Comment on this clone: As yet, its antigen is unknown.

Germline lookup yields CDR1 MRHNA and CDR2 SNTAGT. This CDR3 spans 13 amino acids. J gave up 7 bases and V 3 bases, and 2 bases lay outside the gene matches. The genes are TRBV6-4 and TRBJ1-4; TRBD1 agrees at 7 bases. Specimen: peripheral blood, collected on day 0 of MenACWY control vaccination. This TCR was sampled from an adult in good health. The CDR3 bases are TGTGCCAGCAGTGAGAACAGGGGTGAAAAACTGTTTTTT. It encodes CASSENRGEKLFF.